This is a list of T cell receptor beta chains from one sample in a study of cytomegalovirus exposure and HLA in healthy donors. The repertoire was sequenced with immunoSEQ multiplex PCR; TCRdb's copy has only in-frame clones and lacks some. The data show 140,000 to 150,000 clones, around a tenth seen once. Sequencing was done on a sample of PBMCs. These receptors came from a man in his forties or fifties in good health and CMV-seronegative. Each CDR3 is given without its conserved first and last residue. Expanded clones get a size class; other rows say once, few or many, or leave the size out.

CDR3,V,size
ASSVAPTSGRGETQY,TRBV9,.
ASSLQGYNEKLF,TRBV5-1,.
ASSDSTGGPDTQY,TRBV6-4,many
ASSHEGGAFGYT,TRBV4-1,.
ARGEVVTEAF,TRBV10-1,.
ASSAVRALETQY,TRBV5-6,.
AWSVLGHNYGYT,TRBV30,.
ASSPSTDTQY,TRBV7-2,few
ASNDRASSGANVLT,TRBV6-6,.
ASATSGTGFGEQF,TRBV5-1,.
AWSGERRSLSTDTQY,TRBV30,.
ASSSRTSGDNEQF,TRBV7-2,.
SVPSGINTGELF,TRBV29-1,few
ASSPTGEQY,TRBV7-9,.
ASSDFAAGRYTEAF,TRBV2,few
AWSVGGEQY,TRBV30,few
ASSLLAYQETQY,TRBV28,.
ASSQDPRGSSQPQH,TRBV4-2,few
ASSPDRGQGYNEQF,TRBV14,few
ASSSGLAGDYEQY,TRBV7-7,.
ASRKGNEGEKLF,TRBV6-1,few
ASSSIPRRGDTQY,TRBV7-3,few
ASSYSGGGTEAF,TRBV6-6,few
AISETGGDTDTQY,TRBV10-3,.
ASRETGTGVAHGYT,TRBV6-6,few
ASSKTSTGELF,TRBV5-1,.
ASSRNTGGGTEAF,TRBV7-8,few
ASSLTSRGRYEKLF,TRBV27,.
ASKWGGALSYEQY,TRBV2,few
ASSPGTGANTEAF,TRBV5-1,.
ASSVGPDSMSNQPQH,TRBV9,few
ASSFIQARGNEQF,TRBV27,.